The 15 T cell receptor beta chains presented below share a single source sample, sequenced in a study of T cell repertoires in cytomegalovirus infection. TCRdb itself ran the reads through MiXCR, one entry per CDR3 protein. The sample has around 450,000 distinct CDR3 sequences, 31% seen once. The sequenced sample was PBMCs. These receptors all come from a human donor in good health (CMV status not recorded). Some clones in this sample may be carry-over from other donors' samples.

V gene TRBV6-6 combines with J gene TRBJ2-5, with 10 bases identical to TRBD2. This CDR3 spans 17 amino acids. Germline V gene lookup returns CDR1 MNHNY and CDR2 SVGAGI (reference sequence). V shed 5 bases and J 2 bases; nucleotides not matched to a gene: 11. The CDR3 loop reads CASSGEVLAGAQETQYF. The CDR3 DNA reads TGTGCCAGCAGTGGAGAGGTTCTAGCGGGGGCACAAGAGACCCAGTACTTC.

The chain joins TRBV6-1 to TRBJ2-2; 8 bases match TRBD2. CDR1 is MNHNS and CDR2 is SASEGT in the germline V gene. The CDR3 sequence is 14 residues long. Trimming cost V 7 bases and J 5 bases; bases outside gene matches: 6. CDR3: CASKGLEVTGELFF. Written as DNA, the CDR3 is TGTGCCAGCAAGGGACTAGAGGTGACCGGGGAGCTGTTTTTT.

This clonotype was observed a few times. The junction differs from germline at one of its ends, possibly a read error. V gene TRBV7-7 combines with J gene TRBJ2-1, with TRBD1 matching over 8 bases. There are 14 residues in the CDR3. Germline CDR1 and CDR2: SSHAT and FNYEAQ (reference sequence). The CDR3 loop is CASSPRGRANEQFF. DNA for the CDR3: TGTGCTAGCAGCCCCAGGGGGCGAGCGAATGAGCAGTTCTTC.

The chain carries TRBV15 and TRBJ1-1; D is ambiguous. The CDR3 is 13 residues long. V was clipped by 8 bases and J by 4 bases, with 14 bases between them. The germline CDR1 and CDR2 sequences are LNHNV and YYDKDF (reference sequence). The CDR3 sequence: CATAGPSGTEAFF. In nucleotides, the CDR3 is TGTGCCACCGCCGGGCCGTCGGGCACTGAAGCTTTCTTT.

The sample holds one count of this clonotype. The chain employs TRBV4-1 and TRBJ2-2, with a possible D match to TRBD1 (6 bases). The CDR3 has 18 amino acids. V was clipped by 6 bases and J by 0 bases, with 20 bases between them. CDR1 and CDR2 (germline): MGHRA, YSYEKL. CDR3 region: CASSLRDTRSANTGELFF. The CDR3 DNA reads as TGCGCCAGCAGTCTTCGGGACACCCGATCCGCGAACACCGGGGAGCTGTTTTTT.

In DNA form, the CDR3 reads TGTGCCAGCAGCCCAGGGAGGGGAGGTAGGAATGAGCAGTTCTTC. Encoded protein: CASSPGRGGRNEQFF. V and J are TRBV7-9 and TRBJ2-1, with 7 positions matching TRBD2. The CDR3 spans 15 residues. From germline, CDR1 is SEHNR and CDR2 FQNEAQ (reference sequence). With 5 bases clipped from V and 7 bases from J, the junction kept 11 bases outside the gene matches.

This clonotype turned up a few times. The chain recombines TRBV7-3 with TRBJ2-2, with D maybe TRBD1 (6 bases). Per germline, CDR1 SGHTA and CDR2 FQGTGA. The CDR3 runs 17 residues. V lost 1 base and J lost 4, with 16 bases in between. The CDR3 loop is CASSLNPTGSATGELFF. The CDR3 nucleotides read TGTGCCAGCAGCTTAAACCCGACAGGTTCAGCCACCGGGGAGCTGTTTTTT.

This clonotype was observed a handful of times. This chain connects TRBV7-9 to TRBJ2-5; possibly TRBD1 for D (6 bases). Germline CDR1 SEHNR, CDR2 FQNEAQ (reference sequence). V was cut by 1 base and J by 4 bases, with 13 bases left in between. This CDR3 is built from 15 residues. The CDR3 sequence: CASSLDLEGGETQYF. CDR3 DNA sequence: TGTGCCAGCAGCTTAGACCTGGAAGGGGGAGAGACCCAGTACTTC.

This chain connects TRBV5-6 to TRBJ2-1; 7 nucleotides match TRBD1. Germline V CDR1 and CDR2: SGHDT, YYEEEE. With 5 bases clipped from V and 2 bases from J, the junction kept 10 bases outside the gene matches. The CDR3 totals 16 residues. CDR3 sequence (DNA): TGTGCCAGCAGTTGGCGACAGGGACCAACCTACAATGAGCAGTTCTTC. This codes for CASSWRQGPTYNEQFF.

In this sample, this clonotype turned up a few times. This sequence joins TRBV20-1 and TRBJ2-1; perhaps TRBD2 as D (6 bases). CDR1 is DFQATT, CDR2 SNEGSKA, per germline (reference sequence). V was trimmed by 0 bases and J by 3 bases, leaving 12 bases between them. The CDR3 covers 15 residues. DNA of the CDR3: TGCAGTGCTAGAGATCCAGGGACTGGCTACAATGAGCAGTTCTTC. It is translated as CSARDPGTGYNEQFF.

This clonotype was observed a few times. The V gene is TRBV7-6, the J gene TRBJ2-5, with D perhaps TRBD2 (6 bases). Trimming pared 5 bases from V and 5 bases from J, leaving 12 bases between. The CDR3 is made up of 13 amino acids. Germline values: CDR1 SGHVS, CDR2 FNYEAQ. CDR3: CASSLLGGETQYF. Here the CDR3 DNA reads TGTGCCAGCAGCCTCCTCGGGGGTGAGACCCAGTACTTC.

The V gene is TRBV7-9, the J gene TRBJ2-3; 8 nucleotides align to TRBD1. The CDR3 loop spans 13 amino acids. Trimming removed 6 bases from V and 5 bases from J; junction bases left unmatched: 4. Germline V gene lookup returns CDR1 SEHNR and CDR2 FQNEAQ (reference sequence). The CDR3 DNA sequence: TGTGCCAGCAGGACAGGGGTGGAAGATACGCAGTATTTT. This translates into CASRTGVEDTQYF.

This clonotype was counted ten times or more. The chain is built from TRBV7-2 and TRBJ1-5, with D unclear. The CDR3 is made up of 15 amino acids. Germline assignment: CDR1 SGHTA and CDR2 FQGNSA. The V end was cut by 3 bases, the J end by 0 bases, with 9 bases between. The CDR3 DNA reads TGTGCCAGCAGCTTGGGCTCCTATAGCAATCAGCCCCAGCATTTT. This gives the protein CASSLGSYSNQPQHF.

This clonotype was detected a few times. The chain links TRBV7-9 to TRBJ1-4; no clear D. V was trimmed by 1 base and J by 5 bases, leaving 5 bases between them. Germline assignment: CDR1 SEHNR and CDR2 FQNEAQ (reference sequence). This CDR3 contains 13 residues. The CDR3, as DNA: TGTGCCAGCAGCTTAGGGGAAAATGAAAAACTGTTTTTT. Protein product: CASSLGENEKLFF.

This rearrangement joins TRBV6-2 or TRBV6-3 to TRBJ2-7; 8 nucleotides match TRBD1. This CDR3 is 16 amino acids long. From germline, CDR1 is MNHEY and CDR2 SVGEGT. Losses at the gene ends were 0 bases for V and 2 bases for J; bases not matched to a gene: 6. This chain's CDR3 is CASSYSSRDRTYEQYF. DNA of the CDR3: TGTGCCAGCAGTTACTCCAGCCGGGACAGGACCTACGAGCAGTACTTC.